The 20 T cell receptor beta chains listed next were all sequenced from one sample in a study of cytomegalovirus exposure and HLA in healthy donors. The PCR used 60 Vbeta and 13 Jbeta primers. The repertoire was sequenced with immunoSEQ multiplex PCR; TCRdb's copy has only in-frame clones and lacks some. Of roughly 80,000 clones in the sample, approximately 88% were seen once. The specimen sequenced was PBMCs. Receptor source: a woman aged 45-65 years in good health and CMV-seronegative.

Worth noting for this clone: This sample also contains other DNA sequences that code for the same CDR3. CDR3 sequence (DNA): TGCGCCAGCAGCTTGGGACAGGGGGCGTACAATGAGCAGTTCTTC. Encoded protein: CASSLGQGAYNEQFF. The V call is TRBV5-1, the J call TRBJ2-1, with 10 positions matching TRBD1. The CDR3 covers 15 residues. Germline CDR1 and CDR2: SGHRS and YFSETQ. Losses at the gene ends were 0 bases for V and 4 bases for J; bases not matched to a gene: 1.

V gene TRBV29-1 combines with J gene TRBJ2-1; D may be TRBD2 (7 bases). This CDR3 contains 11 residues. Trimming took off 6 bases at V and 10 bases at J, with 13 bases between the two ends. Looked up from germline, CDR1 is SQVTM and CDR2 is ANQGSEA. This chain's CDR3 is CSVEGGGEQFF. The CDR3, as DNA: TGCAGCGTGGAGGGAGGGGGGGAGCAGTTCTTC.

This clone was counted a single time. The CDR3 reads CAIRRDKGEQYF. The CDR3, as DNA: TGTGCCATCAGAAGGGACAAGGGCGAGCAGTACTTC. This rearrangement joins TRBV10-3 to TRBJ2-7, with TRBD1 as a possible D gene (6 bases). The V and J ends lost 6 bases and 6 bases respectively, with 12 bases between them. Germline CDR1 ENHRY, CDR2 SYGVKD. The CDR3 has 12 residues.

The chain links TRBV7-8 to TRBJ2-2, with D perhaps matching TRBD2 (6 bases). V was pared by 1 base and J by 6 bases, with 12 bases between. CDR3 length equals 15 residues. From germline, CDR1 is SGHVS and CDR2 FQNEAQ. Written as DNA, the CDR3 is TGTGCCAGCAGCTTAGACGGGGGACTTGCCGGGGAGCTGTTTTTT. Its translation: CASSLDGGLAGELFF.

In DNA, the CDR3 is TGTGCCAGCAGCGGGACGGAGGGCCAAGCTTTCTTT. It is translated as CASSGTEGQAFF. The chain combines TRBV5-4 with TRBJ1-1, with a weak D call TRBD1 (5 bases). Germline CDR1 reads SGHNT; CDR2 reads YYREEE (reference sequence). Trimming removed 4 bases from V and 9 bases from J, with 13 bases in between. The CDR3 totals 12 residues.

V is TRBV18 and J is TRBJ1-1; D gene ambiguous. The V gene's germline CDR1 is KGHSH and CDR2 LQKENI. Trimming took 3 bases from V and 5 from J, leaving 10 bases between them. The length of the CDR3 is 13 residues. DNA for the CDR3: TGTGCCAGCTCACCTCATTCCCATACTGAAGCTTTCTTT. This translates into CASSPHSHTEAFF.

This clone was detected only a few times. The V and J genes are TRBV7-9 and TRBJ1-3, with D possibly being TRBD1 (6 bases). CDR3 length equals 15 residues. Germline V lookup: CDR1 SEHNR, CDR2 FQNEAQ (reference sequence). V lost 5 bases to trimming and J lost 0 bases, with 11 bases between them. CDR3 amino acids: CASSDRTYSGNTIYF. The CDR3 DNA reads as TGTGCCAGCAGCGACAGGACATACTCTGGAAACACCATATATTTT. The variable domain in full, completed from reference TRBV7-9 and TRBJ1-3, reads DTGVSQNPRHKITKRGQNVTFRCDPISEHNRLYWYRQTLGQGPEFLTYFQNEAQLEKSRLLSDRFSAERPKGSFSTLEIQRTEQGDSAMYLCASSDRTYSGNTIYFGEGSWLTVV.

The chain joins TRBV27 to TRBJ1-5; 8 bases map to TRBD1. The germline CDR1 and CDR2 sequences are MNHEY and SMNVEV (reference sequence). V trimming: 2 bases; J trimming: 1 base; junction bases outside the gene matches: 4. The CDR3 spans 16 residues. In DNA, the CDR3 is TGTGCCAGCAGTTTAAGCGGACAGGGAAGCAATCAGCCCCAGCATTTT. Its translation: CASSLSGQGSNQPQHF.

The chain uses TRBV11-3 and TRBJ1-1, with 7 bases that match TRBD1. V was clipped by 4 bases and J by 11 bases; unmatched bases: 7. The length of the CDR3 is 12 residues. CDR1 SGHNT and CDR2 YENEEA come from the germline V gene. Here the CDR3 DNA reads TGTGCCAGCAGCTACGGGGTACAGGGGGCTTTCTTT. Protein product: CASSYGVQGAFF.

The rearrangement uses TRBV7-3 and TRBJ2-5; 9 bases are a match to TRBD2. Trimming cost V 4 bases and J 4 bases; bases outside gene matches: 7. The CDR3 is 15 amino acids. CDR1 is SGHTA and CDR2 is FQGTGA in the germline V gene. The CDR3 region is CASSSFSGRGETQYF. The DNA of the CDR3 is TGTGCCAGCAGCTCCTTTAGCGGGAGAGGAGAGACCCAGTACTTC.

This chain connects TRBV6-6 to TRBJ1-1, with 9 bases identical to TRBD1. Trimming took 1 base from V and 4 from J; bases not matched to a gene: 4. This CDR3 is 15 amino acids long. CDR1 is MNHNY, CDR2 SVGAGI, per germline (reference sequence). The DNA of the CDR3 is TGTGCCAGCAGTTACTACAGGGGGCGGGTCACTGAAGCTTTCTTT. It encodes CASSYYRGRVTEAFF.

The J gene is TRBJ2-7, the V gene TRBV28; tentative D call: TRBD2 (5 bases). CDR3 length: 16 amino acids. CDR1 and CDR2 from the germline V gene are MDHEN and SYDVKM. V gave up 1 base and J gave up 0 bases, with 13 bases separating them. CDR3 bases: TGTGCCAGCAGTTTATTGTCCCCGGGAAACTCCTACGAGCAGTACTTC. This gives the protein CASSLLSPGNSYEQYF.

V usage is TRBV6-5 and J usage is TRBJ2-7, with 10 bases fitting TRBD2. This CDR3 contains 14 residues. V gave up 5 bases and J gave up 5 bases; unmatched junction bases: 6. Germline CDR1 reads MNHEY; CDR2 reads SVGAGI. Written as DNA, the CDR3 is TGTGCCAGCAGTCGGACTAGCGGTAACCACGAGCAGTACTTC. Translated: CASSRTSGNHEQYF.

This chain connects TRBV7-2 to TRBJ2-1, with 9 bases identical to TRBD2. Germline-derived CDR1 and CDR2 are SGHTA and FQGNSA. CDR3 size: 15 residues. Germline trimming cut 1 base from V and 6 bases from J; bases unmatched to any gene: 4. The CDR3 region is CASSLERGARNEQFF. The DNA for the CDR3 is TGTGCCAGCAGCTTAGAGCGGGGGGCCCGCAATGAGCAGTTCTTC.

This clone came up a few times. The gene calls are TRBV19 and TRBJ1-2, with 8 positions matching TRBD1. This CDR3 region has 14 residues. J gave up 8 bases and V 7 bases, and 12 bases lay outside the gene matches. CDR1 and CDR2 from the germline V gene are LNHDA and SQIVND (reference sequence). CDR3 DNA sequence: TGTGCCAGTACCCAGCGGGGACAGGAGTACGGCTACACCTTC. It specifies CASTQRGQEYGYTF.

This chain links TRBV19 with TRBJ2-1; 8 nucleotides line up with TRBD2. J was trimmed by 5 bases and V by 6 bases; bases with no gene match: 9. Per germline, CDR1 LNHDA and CDR2 SQIVND (reference sequence). CDR3 length: 15 amino acids. CDR3 DNA sequence: TGTGCCAGTAGAGAGCGGGGGAACGTGGACAATGAGCAGTTCTTC. The encoded protein is CASRERGNVDNEQFF.

J is TRBJ2-1 and V is TRBV13, with D maybe TRBD1 (6 bases). CDR3 size: 15 residues. V lost 5 bases, J lost 8 bases, and 19 bases lay in between. In germline, CDR1 is PRHDT, CDR2 FYEKMQ (reference sequence). The CDR3 coding sequence is TGTGCCAGCAGCGACCGGGACAAGACCCCCGATGAGCAGTTCTTC. This sequence encodes CASSDRDKTPDEQFF.

This chain connects TRBV5-1 to TRBJ2-2; D perhaps matches TRBD2 (7 bases). The CDR3 contains 16 residues. CDR1 is SGHRS, CDR2 YFSETQ, per germline. Deletions cut 0 bases from V and 5 bases from J, with 14 bases between. This CDR3 is CASSLGRGARTGELFF. Written as DNA, the CDR3 is TGCGCCAGCAGCTTGGGACGGGGGGCTCGGACCGGGGAGCTGTTTTTT.

J is TRBJ2-7 and V is TRBV29-1, with D possibly TRBD1 on 5 matching bases. There are 12 residues in the CDR3. V was cut by 2 bases and J by 2 bases, with 7 bases left in between. Germline loops: CDR1 SQVTM, CDR2 ANQGSEA. For the CDR3, the DNA is TGCAGCGTTGAATTAGGGGCCTACGAGCAGTACTTC. This gives the protein CSVELGAYEQYF.

The rearrangement joins TRBV28 to TRBJ2-1; possibly TRBD1 for D (5 bases). The CDR3 sequence is 14 residues long. Trimming took off 3 bases at V and 2 bases at J, with 8 bases between the two ends. Germline CDR1 is MDHEN and CDR2 is SYDVKM. CDR3 sequence: CASSFLDTYNEQFF. The CDR3, as DNA: TGTGCCAGCAGTTTCTTGGACACCTACAATGAGCAGTTCTTC. Full variable domain (outside the CDR3, taken from reference TRBV28 and TRBJ2-1): DVKVTQSSRYLVKRTGEKVFLECVQDMDHENMFWYRQDPGLGLRLIYFSYDVKMKEKGDIPEGYSVSREKKERFSLILESASTNQTSMYLCASSFLDTYNEQFFGPGTRLTVL.